This section outlines one TCR beta chain sequence together with its context. Assay: immunoSEQ multiplex PCR; the TCRdb copy retains only in-frame clones and omits some. The data hold tens of thousands of clones, with around 97% observed a single time. The data originate from a study of siplizumab effects on memory and regulatory T cells. Germline-derived CDR1 and CDR2 are SGDLS and YYNGEE. The CDR3 loop spans 20 amino acids. The J segment lost 4 bases and the V segment lost 4 bases, leaving 21 bases of the junction unmatched. The gene calls are TRBV9 and TRBJ2-1, with 9 bases matching TRBD2. The sequenced sample was naive CD8+ T cells sorted from blood. This clonotype was sampled from a human donor in good health. CDR3 DNA: TGTGCCAGCAGCCCCCTCCTCCCCCTCACCGGGACTAGCAGATACAATGAGCAGTTCTTC. Its protein product is CASSPLLPLTGTSRYNEQFF.